This section outlines one T cell receptor (beta chain) sequence together with its context. This record belongs to a study of blood T cell repertoires in COVID-19. Study summary: The origin of the acute and convalescent COVID-19 samples was the United States, Italy and Spain. PBMCs, B-cell-depleted T cells, or T cells were the source of the cDNA or gDNA that made up the material.

The method was immunoSEQ multiplex PCR; TCRdb's version includes in-frame clones alone and lacks a portion of them. The sample includes roughly 110,000 clones, approximately 90% of them seen just once. CDR1 and CDR2 (germline): KGHSH, LQKENI. CDR3 size: 14 residues. Trimming left V 4 bases short and J 8 bases short, with 14 bases between. The gene calls are TRBV18 and TRBJ2-2; no definite D call. This TCR derives from a woman between 50 and 59 years old with acute or convalescent COVID-19. The sample was peripheral blood. CDR3 coding DNA: TGTGCCAGCTCACAACCGGGCCCTCCGGGGGAGCTGTTTTTT. This gives the protein CASSQPGPPGELFF. Using reference TRBV18 and TRBJ2-2 for the parts outside the CDR3, the full variable domain is NAGVMQNPRHLVRRRGQEARLRCSPMKGHSHVYWYRQLPEEGLKFMVYLQKENIIDESGMPKERFSAEFPKEGPSILRIQQVVRGDSAAYFCASSQPGPPGELFFGEGSRLTVL.